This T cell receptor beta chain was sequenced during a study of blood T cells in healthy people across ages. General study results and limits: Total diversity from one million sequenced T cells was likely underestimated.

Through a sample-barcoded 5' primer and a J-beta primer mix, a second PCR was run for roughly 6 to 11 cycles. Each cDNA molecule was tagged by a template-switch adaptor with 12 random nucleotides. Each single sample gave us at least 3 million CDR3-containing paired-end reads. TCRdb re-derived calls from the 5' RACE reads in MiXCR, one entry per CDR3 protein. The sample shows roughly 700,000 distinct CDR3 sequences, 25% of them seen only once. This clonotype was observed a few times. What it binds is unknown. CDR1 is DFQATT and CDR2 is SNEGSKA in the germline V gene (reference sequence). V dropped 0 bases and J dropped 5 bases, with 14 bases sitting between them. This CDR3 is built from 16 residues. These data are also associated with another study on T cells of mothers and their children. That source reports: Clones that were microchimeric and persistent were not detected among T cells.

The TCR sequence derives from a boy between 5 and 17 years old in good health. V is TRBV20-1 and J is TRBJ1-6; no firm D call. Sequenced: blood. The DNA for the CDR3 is TGCAGTGCTAGAGATGCTCGAAGGGTGAATAATTCACCCCTCCACTTT. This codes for CSARDARRVNNSPLHF.